This passage covers 26 T cell receptor beta chains from one sample sequenced in a study of shared clonotypes between healthy human individuals. Assay used: immunoSEQ multiplex PCR; TCRdb lists only in-frame clones, some missing. The sample holds over a million clones, around 74% seen once. The sequenced material came from memory CD4+ T cells sorted from blood. Subset meaning: CD45RA-negative fraction. These receptors came from a man aged 18-30 years in good health.

The chain has TRBV10-3 and TRBJ1-1, with D possibly being TRBD1 (6 bases). Germline CDR1 is ENHRY and CDR2 is SYGVKD. The CDR3 contains 17 residues. V was clipped by 6 bases and J by 0 bases, with 20 bases between them. The CDR3 nucleotides are TGTGCCATCAGAGCCCCGGGGCAGGGGAGCATGAACACTGAAGCTTTCTTT. Translation gives CAIRAPGQGSMNTEAFF.

The V and J genes are TRBV6-1 and TRBJ2-6; D remains ambiguous. This CDR3 is built from 15 residues. Per the germline V gene, CDR1 is MNHNS and CDR2 is SASEGT. V was pared by 5 bases and J by 1 base, with 9 bases between. The CDR3 bases are TGTGCCAGCAGTAGGACCTATTCTGGGGCCAACGTCCTGACTTTC. Encoded protein: CASSRTYSGANVLTF.

The CDR3 region is CASSRAGQGSEQYF. The CDR3 coding sequence is TGTGCCAGCTCACGCGCCGGACAGGGCTCCGAGCAGTACTTC. The chain joins TRBV18 to TRBJ2-7; 8 nucleotides align to TRBD1. V shed 4 bases, J shed 6 bases, and the junction held 8 bases outside the gene matches. Germline CDR1 KGHSH, CDR2 LQKENI. The CDR3 contains 14 residues.

The V gene is TRBV7-9, the J gene TRBJ2-3, with 16 bases lining up with TRBD2. Germline assignment: CDR1 SEHNR and CDR2 FQNEAQ (reference sequence). Unmatched junction bases numbered 11, after V lost 4 bases and J lost 4 bases. The CDR3 runs to 19 residues. The CDR3 nucleotides are TGTGCCAGCAGCTGGACTTTCGGGACTAGCGGGAGGGCCGCAGATACGCAGTATTTT. Translation: CASSWTFGTSGRAADTQYF.

The rearrangement joins TRBV7-6 to TRBJ2-3, with 9 bases aligning to TRBD2. Germline V gene data show CDR1 as SGHVS and CDR2 as FNYEAQ. J was trimmed by 6 bases and V by 5 bases; bases with no gene match: 6. This CDR3 spans 14 amino acids. CDR3 sequence (DNA): TGTGCCAGCAGCGAGCGGGGGGACTCGGATACGCAGTATTTT. This sequence encodes CASSERGDSDTQYF.

This clone was found once. Germline is not matched at one junction end, which may reflect a read error. V gene TRBV28 combines with J gene TRBJ2-7; the D gene could be TRBD1 or TRBD2 (7 bases each). The CDR3 is 16 residues long. Germline CDR1 is MDHEN and CDR2 is SYDVKM. CDR3 coding DNA: TGTGCCAGCAGAGCCCCAGGGCGCCAGGGGGACTACGGGCAGTACTTC. Translating gives CASRAPGRQGDYGQYF.

The chain links TRBV29-1 to TRBJ2-5; no clear D. With the DNA end fitting TRBJ2-7 better, the J assignment may be wrong. The germline gives CDR1 SQVTM, CDR2 ANQGSEA. The CDR3 consists of 11 residues. The CDR3: CSVTTSYEQYF. DNA of the CDR3: TGCAGCGTTACGACCTCCTACGAGCAGTACTTC.

The CDR3 region has the DNA TGTGCCAGCAGTTCCGGACAGGTTGGCCAGCCGCAGTACTTC. Translating it yields CASSSGQVGQPQYF. The V call is TRBV28, the J call TRBJ2-7; 7 bases are shared with TRBD1. This CDR3 is 14 amino acids long. The ends lost 4 bases at V and 9 bases at J; junction bases unmatched: 12. Looked up from germline, CDR1 is MDHEN and CDR2 is SYDVKM.

To note about this clone: Additional DNA sequences in this sample encode the identical CDR3. The chain recombines TRBV5-1 with TRBJ2-5; TRBD2 is a possible D gene (5 bases). The germline V and J ends were trimmed by 1 base and 3 bases, with 7 bases remaining between them. Germline V gene sequence: CDR1 SGHRS, CDR2 YFSETQ. CDR3 size: 13 residues. CDR3 bases: TGCGCCAGCAGCTTGACGGGAAAAGAGACCCAGTACTTC. Its translation: CASSLTGKETQYF.

The V call is TRBV5-5, the J call TRBJ1-6; D is ambiguous. V dropped 0 bases and J dropped 8 bases, with 15 bases sitting between them. In germline, CDR1 is SGHKS, CDR2 YYEKEE (reference sequence). This CDR3 has 16 residues. CDR3 DNA sequence: TGTGCCAGCAGCTTGGCCATGGGGTCGAAGGATTCACCCCTCCACTTT. It specifies CASSLAMGSKDSPLHF.

The chain is built from TRBV2 and TRBJ1-1, with 11 bases matching TRBD1. CDR1 is SNHLY, CDR2 FYNNEI, per germline. V was pared by 2 bases and J by 8 bases, with 10 bases of the junction left unmatched. The CDR3 covers 16 residues. CDR3 sequence (DNA): TGTGCCAGCAGTGAACGGGGGCCCAGGACAGGGGGCGAAGCTTTCTTT. This translates into CASSERGPRTGGEAFF. The full variable domain, rest sourced from reference TRBV2 and TRBJ1-1, is EPEVTQTPSHQVTQMGQEVILRCVPISNHLYFYWYRQILGQKVEFLVSFYNNEISEKSEIFDDQFSVERPDGSNFTLKIRSTKLEDSAMYFCASSERGPRTGGEAFFGQGTRLTVV.

The chain carries TRBV10-3 and TRBJ2-7; weak D call: TRBD2 (6 bases). Trimming removed 4 bases from V and 7 bases from J, with 14 bases in between. CDR1 and CDR2 from the germline V gene are ENHRY and SYGVKD. The CDR3 is made up of 13 amino acids. CDR3 nucleotide sequence: TGTGCCATCAGTGGCGGCTGGGGGGAAGAGCAGTACTTC. Amino acids: CAISGGWGEEQYF.

This clone was detected a few times. J is TRBJ1-1 and V is TRBV27, with 7 bases matching TRBD1. With 8 bases clipped from V and 2 bases from J, the junction kept 5 bases outside the gene matches. Germline V lookup: CDR1 MNHEY, CDR2 SMNVEV (reference sequence). The length of the CDR3 is 13 residues. The CDR3 region has the DNA TGTGCCAGCGGGGACAGCTTCAACACTGAAGCTTTCTTT. This codes for CASGDSFNTEAFF.

The V gene is TRBV11-2, the J gene TRBJ1-1; D remains ambiguous. The CDR3 is 13 amino acids. The germline V gene encodes CDR1 SGHAT and CDR2 FQNNGV. Trimming left V 1 base short and J 10 bases short, with 13 bases between. This chain's CDR3 is CASSLVGQFGAFF. For the CDR3, the DNA is TGTGCCAGCAGCTTAGTTGGGCAGTTTGGAGCTTTCTTT.

The rearrangement links TRBV5-1 to TRBJ1-1, with D unclear. The CDR3 is 13 residues long. The germline gives CDR1 SGHRS, CDR2 YFSETQ. Trimming removed 0 bases from V and 3 bases from J, with 6 bases in between. This CDR3 is CASSLEMDTEAFF. The CDR3 DNA follows: TGCGCCAGCAGCTTGGAAATGGACACTGAAGCTTTCTTT.

V gene TRBV30 combines with J gene TRBJ2-7; TRBD1 agrees at 9 bases. CDR3 length equals 15 residues. Trimming took 0 bases from V and 4 from J; bases not matched to a gene: 7. In germline, CDR1 is GTSNPN, CDR2 SVGIG (reference sequence). CDR3 residues: CAWSVPDRGRYEQYF. In DNA form, the CDR3 reads TGTGCCTGGAGTGTTCCGGACAGGGGTAGATACGAGCAGTACTTC.

This clone occurred once. This sample also contains other DNA sequences that code for the same CDR3. The chain employs TRBV29-1 and TRBJ2-7; D not certain. Germline CDR1 is SQVTM and CDR2 is ANQGSEA. V lost 4 bases, J lost 0 bases, and 4 bases lay in between. There are 11 residues in the CDR3. Written as DNA, the CDR3 is TGCAGCGTTGTTAACTCCTACGAGCAGTACTTC. It specifies CSVVNSYEQYF.

Of note for this clone: An end of the junction does not agree with germline; a read error may underlie this. This chain joins TRBV7-7 and TRBJ1-2; D is ambiguous. Germline assignment: CDR1 SSHAT and CDR2 FNYEAQ (reference sequence). The CDR3 sequence is 17 residues long. The CDR3 is CASSLRDMTPRSYGYTF. The CDR3 DNA is TGTGCTAGCAGCTTAAGGGATATGACCCCCAGGTCCTATGGCTACACCTTC.

As for this clone: Because the CDR3's place on the DNA is in doubt, the DNA is left out and the CDR3 is given as listed by TCRdb. Different DNA sequences within this sample yield the same CDR3. This chain connects TRBV6-1 to TRBJ1-1. Germline CDR1 reads MNHNS; CDR2 reads SASEGT. With termini counted, the CDR3 has 13 amino acids. The CDR3 spells CASILDGNTEAFF.

The chain combines TRBV28 with TRBJ1-1; D is ambiguous. V dropped 6 bases and J dropped 9 bases, with 8 bases sitting between them. This CDR3 comprises 10 residues. Germline CDR1 is MDHEN and CDR2 is SYDVKM. The CDR3 DNA follows: TGTGCCAGCAGCTCCCCAAAAGCTTTCTTT. It encodes CASSSPKAFF. The entire variable domain, with the rest obtained from reference TRBV28 and TRBJ1-1, is as follows: DVKVTQSSRYLVKRTGEKVFLECVQDMDHENMFWYRQDPGLGLRLIYFSYDVKMKEKGDIPEGYSVSREKKERFSLILESASTNQTSMYLCASSSPKAFFGQGTRLTVV.

The chain uses TRBV18 and TRBJ2-6, with unresolved D. Germline CDR1 KGHSH, CDR2 LQKENI. This CDR3 is built from 19 residues. Deletions cut 1 base from V and 0 bases from J, with 16 bases between. The CDR3 bases are TGTGCCAGCTCACCACTCACGCCTGACCGCAGCTCTGGGGCCAACGTCCTGACTTTC. It specifies CASSPLTPDRSSGANVLTF.

The J gene is TRBJ2-2, the V gene TRBV5-1, with a tentative D call TRBD1 (5 bases). The V end was cut by 0 bases, the J end by 0 bases, with 15 bases between. The CDR3 sequence is 18 residues long. The germline V gene encodes CDR1 SGHRS and CDR2 YFSETQ. The CDR3 DNA reads TGCGCCAGCAGCTTGGTGGCAGGGTCCGATTCGAACACCGGGGAGCTGTTTTTT. Its translation: CASSLVAGSDSNTGELFF.

V is TRBV4-1 and J is TRBJ1-4; TRBD1 matches 7 bases. This CDR3 spans 15 amino acids. The ends lost 2 bases at V and 2 bases at J; junction bases unmatched: 2. Germline CDR1 reads MGHRA; CDR2 reads YSYEKL. CDR3 in amino acids: CASSQKTGTNEKLFF. The CDR3 DNA is TGCGCCAGCAGCCAAAAGACAGGGACTAATGAAAAACTGTTTTTT.

The chain has TRBV10-3 and TRBJ2-5; TRBD1 aligns across 11 bases. Germline V gene data show CDR1 as ENHRY and CDR2 as SYGVKD. The CDR3 has 13 amino acids. After removal of 11 bases from V and 4 bases from J, the junction contained 6 bases not matched to a gene. The CDR3 region is CAAGTGGAETQYF. CDR3 DNA sequence: TGTGCCGCCGGGACAGGGGGGGCAGAGACCCAGTACTTC.

The sample holds a few counts of this clone. The CDR3 bases are TGTGCCAGCATCCGGCCAGGGAACACCGGGGAGCTGTTTTTT. It translates to CASIRPGNTGELFF. This rearrangement joins TRBV6-1 to TRBJ2-2; unclear D gene. Germline V lookup: CDR1 MNHNS, CDR2 SASEGT. V gave up 7 bases and J gave up 1 base, with 10 bases separating them. The CDR3 totals 14 residues.

The chain carries TRBV4-3 and TRBJ2-3, with 9 bases that match TRBD2. The J segment lost 3 bases and the V segment lost 8 bases, leaving 3 bases of the junction unmatched. The CDR3 extends over 13 amino acids. Germline V gives CDR1 LGHNA, CDR2 YSLEER. The CDR3 sequence: CASSTSGTDTQYF. The CDR3 DNA reads TGCGCCAGCTCGACTAGCGGAACAGATACGCAGTATTTT.